This T cell receptor (beta chain) was sequenced in a study of OX40 agonist ivuxolimab in advanced cancers. Overall study context: Six ivuxolimab dose levels, 0.01 to 10 mg/kg, were given intravenously every 2 weeks.

The CDR3 has 13 residues. Between the trimmed V and J ends, which lost 0 bases and 5 bases, there was a span of 7 bases. The V gene's germline CDR1 is SGHRS and CDR2 YFSETQ. This clone was seen only once. Its antigen is as yet unknown. Patients who had autoimmune disease history or got systemic immunosuppression were left out. Some clones are missing from TCRdb's copy, which holds only in-frame ones; the method was immunoSEQ multiplex PCR. Among 70,000 to 75,000 clones, approximately 90% were seen once, and the ten largest hold around 0.4%. General study findings and limits: The specificity for antigen of the expanded peripheral T cells was not determined.

The TCR comes from an adult with an advanced solid tumor such as melanoma, head and neck, liver or kidney cancer. This chain uses TRBV5-1 with TRBJ2-3; TRBD1 is a possible D gene (6 bases). The specimen comprised CD4+ or CD8+ T cells sorted from blood, sampled in a trial of the OX40 agonist ivuxolimab. The DNA for the CDR3 is TGCGCCAGCAGCTTGGGCAGGGGAGATACGCAGTATTTT. It specifies CASSLGRGDTQYF.